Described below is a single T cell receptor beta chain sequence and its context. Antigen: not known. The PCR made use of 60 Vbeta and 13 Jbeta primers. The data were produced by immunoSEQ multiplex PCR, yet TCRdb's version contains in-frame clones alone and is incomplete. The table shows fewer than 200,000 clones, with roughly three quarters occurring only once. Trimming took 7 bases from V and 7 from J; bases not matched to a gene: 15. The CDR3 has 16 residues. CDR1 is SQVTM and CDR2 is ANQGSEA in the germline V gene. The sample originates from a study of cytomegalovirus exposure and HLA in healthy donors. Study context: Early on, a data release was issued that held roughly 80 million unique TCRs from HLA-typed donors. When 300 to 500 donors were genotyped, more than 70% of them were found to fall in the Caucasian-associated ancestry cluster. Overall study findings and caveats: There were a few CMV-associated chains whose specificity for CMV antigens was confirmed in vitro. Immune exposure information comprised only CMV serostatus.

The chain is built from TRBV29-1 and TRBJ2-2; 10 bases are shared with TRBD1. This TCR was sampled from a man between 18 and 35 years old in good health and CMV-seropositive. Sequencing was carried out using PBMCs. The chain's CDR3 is CSAQPTGGLGGGELFF. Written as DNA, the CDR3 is TGCAGCGCCCAACCGACAGGGGGCCTGGGTGGCGGGGAGCTGTTTTTT.